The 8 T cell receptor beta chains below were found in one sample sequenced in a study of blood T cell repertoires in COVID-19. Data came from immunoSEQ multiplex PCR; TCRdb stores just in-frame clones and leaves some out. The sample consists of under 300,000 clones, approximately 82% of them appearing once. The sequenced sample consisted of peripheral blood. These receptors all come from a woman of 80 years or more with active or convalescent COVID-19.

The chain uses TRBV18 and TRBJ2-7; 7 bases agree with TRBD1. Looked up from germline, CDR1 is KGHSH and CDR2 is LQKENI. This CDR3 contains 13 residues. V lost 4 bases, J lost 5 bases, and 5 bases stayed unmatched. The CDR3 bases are TGTGCCAGCTCACGCCCAGGGACAGACGAGCAGTACTTC. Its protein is CASSRPGTDEQYF. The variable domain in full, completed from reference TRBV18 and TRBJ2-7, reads NAGVMQNPRHLVRRRGQEARLRCSPMKGHSHVYWYRQLPEEGLKFMVYLQKENIIDESGMPKERFSAEFPKEGPSILRIQQVVRGDSAAYFCASSRPGTDEQYFGPGTRLTVT.

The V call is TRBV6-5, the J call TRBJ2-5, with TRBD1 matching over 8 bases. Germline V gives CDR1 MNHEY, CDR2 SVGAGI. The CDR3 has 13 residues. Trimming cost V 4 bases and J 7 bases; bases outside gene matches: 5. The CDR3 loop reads CASSSGTGGTQYF. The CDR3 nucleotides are TGTGCCAGCAGTTCCGGAACAGGGGGGACCCAGTACTTC.

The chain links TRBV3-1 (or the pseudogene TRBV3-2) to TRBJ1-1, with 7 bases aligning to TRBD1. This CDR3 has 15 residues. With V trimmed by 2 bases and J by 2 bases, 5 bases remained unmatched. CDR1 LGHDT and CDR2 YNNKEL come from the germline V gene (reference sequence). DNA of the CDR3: TGTGCCAGCAGCCAATGGGACAGACCCAACACTGAAGCTTTCTTT. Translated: CASSQWDRPNTEAFF.

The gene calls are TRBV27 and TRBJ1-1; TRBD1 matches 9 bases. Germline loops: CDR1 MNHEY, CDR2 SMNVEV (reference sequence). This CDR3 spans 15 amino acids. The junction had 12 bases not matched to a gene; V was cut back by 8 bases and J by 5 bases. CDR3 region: CASATGGAPRTEAFF. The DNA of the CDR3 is TGTGCCAGCGCCACAGGGGGCGCCCCGAGAACTGAAGCTTTCTTT.

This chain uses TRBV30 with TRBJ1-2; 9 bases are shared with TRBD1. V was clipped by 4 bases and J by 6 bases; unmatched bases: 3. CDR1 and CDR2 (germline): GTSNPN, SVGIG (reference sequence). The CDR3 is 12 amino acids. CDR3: CAWTTGGHGYTF. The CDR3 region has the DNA TGTGCCTGGACCACAGGGGGCCATGGCTACACCTTC. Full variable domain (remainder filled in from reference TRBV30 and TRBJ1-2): SQTIHQWPATLVQPVGSPLSLECTVEGTSNPNLYWYRQAAGRGLQLLFYSVGIGQISSEVPQNLSASRPQDRQFILSSKKLLLSDSGFYLCAWTTGGHGYTFGSGTRLTVV.

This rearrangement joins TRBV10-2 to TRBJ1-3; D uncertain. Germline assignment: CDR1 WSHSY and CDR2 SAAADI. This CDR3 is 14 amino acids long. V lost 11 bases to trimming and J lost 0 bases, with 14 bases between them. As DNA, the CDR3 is TGCGCCGGCGGGCAGGACCTCTCTGGAAACACCATATATTTT. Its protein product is CAGGQDLSGNTIYF.

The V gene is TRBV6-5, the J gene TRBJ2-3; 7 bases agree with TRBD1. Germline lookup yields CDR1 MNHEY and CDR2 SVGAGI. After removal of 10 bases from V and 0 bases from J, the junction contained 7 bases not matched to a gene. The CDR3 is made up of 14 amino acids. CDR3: CATRQGSSTDTQYF. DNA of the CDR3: TGTGCCACCCGACAGGGATCCAGCACAGATACGCAGTATTTT.

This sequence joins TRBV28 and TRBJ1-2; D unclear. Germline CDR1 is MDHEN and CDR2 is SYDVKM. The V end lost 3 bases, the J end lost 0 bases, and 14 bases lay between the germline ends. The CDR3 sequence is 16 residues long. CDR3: CASSFVGRESNYGYTF. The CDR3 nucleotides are TGTGCCAGCAGTTTCGTAGGGCGGGAGTCTAACTATGGCTACACCTTC.